This TCR beta chain stems from a study of blood T cell repertoires in COVID-19. Study in general: The samples span acute and convalescent COVID-19 from the United States, Italy and Spain.

Enrolled during active infection, Seattle patients were then followed longitudinally. Clones were read by immunoSEQ multiplex PCR, and TCRdb kept only the in-frame ones, dropping some. Of 60,000 to 65,000 clones listed, roughly 80% are singletons. The V and J ends lost 5 bases and 5 bases respectively, with 13 bases between them. The CDR3 extends over 13 amino acids. CDR1 and CDR2 from the germline V gene are LNHDA and SQIVND (reference sequence). The source is a man in his fifties or sixties with COVID-19, enrolled during active disease. The sample consisted of peripheral blood. This chain uses TRBV19 with TRBJ2-7; D might be TRBD1 (5 bases). CDR3 sequence (DNA): TGTGCCAGTAGTTCCAGGGTTAGGGACGAGCAGTACTTC. This encodes CASSSRVRDEQYF.